This paragraph reports one T cell receptor (beta chain). The study drew donors from healthy Caucasian individuals in Russia aged about 6 to 100. Peripheral blood samples of around 9.3 milliliters were drawn from each donor. They isolated at least 6 million PBMCs from each sample. PCR was performed a second time for 7 to 11 cycles using a sample-barcoded 5' primer and a J-beta primer mix. TCRdb reprocessed the 5' RACE reads via MiXCR and lists one record per CDR3 protein. The sample consists of 780,000 or so distinct CDR3 sequences, more than 50% of them appearing once. The ends lost 7 bases at V and 11 bases at J; junction bases unmatched: 14. This CDR3 is built from 13 residues. Per germline, CDR1 SQVTM and CDR2 ANQGSEA. This record comes from a study of blood T cells in healthy people across ages.

Sequenced: blood. J is TRBJ2-5 and V is TRBV29-1; 9 nucleotides agree with TRBD2. The clonotype originates from a middle-aged man in good health. The CDR3 spells CSAHSGGNNEQYF. The CDR3 DNA is TGCAGCGCCCATAGCGGGGGAAACAATGAGCAGTACTTC.